The clone carrying this T cell receptor beta chain appeared many times. This sample is part of a study of CD8 T cells in ankylosing spondylitis. The germline CDR1 and CDR2 sequences are SGHRS and YFSETQ. Trimming stripped 1 base from V and 8 bases from J, with 16 bases between. The CDR3 is 15 amino acids. One entry per CDR3 protein results from TCRdb running MiXCR on the 5' RACE reads. The sample lists under 85,000 distinct CDR3 sequences, roughly 5.2% occurring once. Sequencing was carried out using blood, either unsorted or a sorted T cell fraction (not recorded which). The clonotype originates from a male donor with ankylosing spondylitis or in good health (not recorded which). The gene calls are TRBV5-1 and TRBJ2-1; D gene unclear. CDR3 DNA: TGCGCCAGCAGCTTGTCGGCTAGGAATACGGATGAGCAGTTCTTC. Translation: CASSLSARNTDEQFF.